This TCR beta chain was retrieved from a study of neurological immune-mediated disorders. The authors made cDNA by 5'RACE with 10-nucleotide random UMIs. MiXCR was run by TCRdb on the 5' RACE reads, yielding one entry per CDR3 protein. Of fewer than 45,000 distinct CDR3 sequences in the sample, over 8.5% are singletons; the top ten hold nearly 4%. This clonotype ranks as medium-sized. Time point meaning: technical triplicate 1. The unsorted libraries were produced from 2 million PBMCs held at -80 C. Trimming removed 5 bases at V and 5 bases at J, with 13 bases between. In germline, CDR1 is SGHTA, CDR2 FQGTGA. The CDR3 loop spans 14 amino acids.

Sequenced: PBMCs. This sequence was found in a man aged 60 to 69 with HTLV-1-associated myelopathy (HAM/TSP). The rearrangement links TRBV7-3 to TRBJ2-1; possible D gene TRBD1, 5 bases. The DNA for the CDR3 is TGTGCCAGCAGCCCAACAGGCCAGGACAATGAGCAGTTCTTC. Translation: CASSPTGQDNEQFF.